This T cell receptor (beta chain) was recorded in a study of cytomegalovirus exposure and HLA in healthy donors. The CDR3 consists of 13 residues. With 7 bases clipped from V and 5 bases from J, the junction kept 6 bases outside the gene matches. CDR1 is MDHEN and CDR2 is SYDVKM in the germline V gene. Whole-study findings and limits: TCR beta sequences reportedly predicted most subjects' HLA-A and HLA-B alleles accurately.

13 Jbeta primers and 60 Vbeta primers were used for the PCR. Profiled with immunoSEQ multiplex PCR; TCRdb holds only in-frame clones, not every one. The sample consists of around 230,000 clones, over 60% of them appearing once. Concerning this clone: No antigen is known for it.

The chain employs TRBV28 and TRBJ1-1, with 8 nucleotides matching TRBD1. Material for sequencing was PBMCs. The TCR originated in a male donor in good health and CMV-seronegative. Here the CDR3 DNA reads TGTGCCAGCACCGACAGGGGTCGGACTGAAGCTTTCTTT. This codes for CASTDRGRTEAFF.